This T cell receptor beta chain was sequenced during a study of type 1 regulatory T cells. Study background: T-allo10 is an in vitro-generated, Tr1-enriched CD4 T cell product specific for alloantigen. Study results and limitations: Type 1 regulatory T cells had a more restricted TCR repertoire than non-type 1 regulatory T cells.

TCRdb itself ran the reads through MiXCR, one entry per CDR3 protein. The data hold roughly 65,000 distinct CDR3 sequences, with 49% observed a single time. V was trimmed by 5 bases and J by 1 base, leaving 12 bases between them. Per germline, CDR1 SGHTA and CDR2 FQGNSA. The CDR3 runs to 15 residues. About this clonotype itself: Its cognate antigen is unknown.

The genes are TRBV7-2 and TRBJ2-4; D might be TRBD1 or TRBD2, each matching 5 bases. The sample consisted of cultured non-Tr1 T cells, either the whole culture or a sorted T cell fraction (not recorded which). This clonotype was obtained from a human donor in good health. Written as DNA, the CDR3 is TGTGCCAGCAGCCCACAACGGGGCGCCAAAAACATTCAGTACTTC. Amino acid sequence: CASSPQRGAKNIQYF.